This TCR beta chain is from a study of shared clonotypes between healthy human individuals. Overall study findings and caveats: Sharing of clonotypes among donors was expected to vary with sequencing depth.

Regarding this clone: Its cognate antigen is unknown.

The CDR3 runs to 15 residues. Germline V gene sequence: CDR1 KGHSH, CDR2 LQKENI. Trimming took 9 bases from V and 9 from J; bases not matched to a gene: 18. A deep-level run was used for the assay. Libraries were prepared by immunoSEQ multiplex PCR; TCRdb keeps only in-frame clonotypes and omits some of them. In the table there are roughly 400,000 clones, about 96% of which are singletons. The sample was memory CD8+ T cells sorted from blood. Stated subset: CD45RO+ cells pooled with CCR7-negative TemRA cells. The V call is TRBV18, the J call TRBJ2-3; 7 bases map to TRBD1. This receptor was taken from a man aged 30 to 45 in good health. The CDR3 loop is CASTNPGQIVATQYF. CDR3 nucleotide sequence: TGTGCCAGTACCAACCCGGGACAGATTGTCGCCACGCAGTATTTT.